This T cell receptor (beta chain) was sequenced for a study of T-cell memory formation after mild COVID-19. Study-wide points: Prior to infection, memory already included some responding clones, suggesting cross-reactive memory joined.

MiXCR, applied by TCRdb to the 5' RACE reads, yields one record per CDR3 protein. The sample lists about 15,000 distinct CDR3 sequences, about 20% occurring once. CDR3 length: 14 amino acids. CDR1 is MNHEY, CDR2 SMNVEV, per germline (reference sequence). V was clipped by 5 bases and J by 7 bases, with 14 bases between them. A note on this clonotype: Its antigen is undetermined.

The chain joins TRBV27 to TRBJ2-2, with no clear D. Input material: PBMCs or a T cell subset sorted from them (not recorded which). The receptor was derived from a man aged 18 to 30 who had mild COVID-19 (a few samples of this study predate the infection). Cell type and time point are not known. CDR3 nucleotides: TGTGCCAGCAGTCCCCGATCCTTGGTCGGGGAGCTGTTTTTT. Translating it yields CASSPRSLVGELFF.